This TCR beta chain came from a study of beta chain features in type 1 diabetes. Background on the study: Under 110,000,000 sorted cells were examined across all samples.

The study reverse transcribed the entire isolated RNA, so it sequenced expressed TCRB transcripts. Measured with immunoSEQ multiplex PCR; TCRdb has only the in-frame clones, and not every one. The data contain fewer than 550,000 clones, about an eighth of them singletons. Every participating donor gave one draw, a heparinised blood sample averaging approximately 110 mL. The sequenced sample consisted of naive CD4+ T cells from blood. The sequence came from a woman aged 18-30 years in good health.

The CDR3, as DNA: TGTGCCAGCAGCTTAGGAAACAGGGCAGCCGGCTACGAGCAGTACTTC. Its translation: CASSLGNRAAGYEQYF. The chain employs TRBV7-6 and TRBJ2-7, with D maybe TRBD1 (6 bases). Per germline, CDR1 SGHVS and CDR2 FNYEAQ. CDR3 length: 16 residues. Deletions cut 1 base from V and 3 bases from J, with 16 bases between.